The text below deals with one T cell receptor (beta chain). This record comes from a study of blood T cell repertoires in COVID-19. Study at large: Acute and convalescent COVID-19 specimens originated in the United States, Italy and Spain. The cDNA or gDNA used as material had been derived from T cells, B-cell-depleted T cells, or PBMCs.

Original processing notes: By means of reference gene primer amplification, nucleated cell counts were estimated. Using immunoSEQ multiplex PCR, the repertoire was profiled, and TCRdb retains in-frame clones only, with some absent. V and J calls and clone size come straight from that table; D and trimming were deduced from the DNA. This table holds approximately 150,000 clones, 87% found once. Germline V gene data show CDR1 as SGHAT and CDR2 as FQNNGV. This CDR3 is built from 17 residues. Trimming took off 1 base at V and 7 bases at J, with 17 bases between the two ends. This rearrangement joins TRBV11-2 to TRBJ1-6; D is undetermined. The sequenced sample consisted of PBMCs or T cells enriched from blood (not recorded which). This TCR was sampled from a middle-aged woman who had been exposed to COVID-19. CDR3 loop: CASSLGPRQELNSPLHF. The CDR3 bases are TGTGCCAGCAGCTTAGGGCCCCGGCAGGAATTGAATTCACCCCTCCACTTT.